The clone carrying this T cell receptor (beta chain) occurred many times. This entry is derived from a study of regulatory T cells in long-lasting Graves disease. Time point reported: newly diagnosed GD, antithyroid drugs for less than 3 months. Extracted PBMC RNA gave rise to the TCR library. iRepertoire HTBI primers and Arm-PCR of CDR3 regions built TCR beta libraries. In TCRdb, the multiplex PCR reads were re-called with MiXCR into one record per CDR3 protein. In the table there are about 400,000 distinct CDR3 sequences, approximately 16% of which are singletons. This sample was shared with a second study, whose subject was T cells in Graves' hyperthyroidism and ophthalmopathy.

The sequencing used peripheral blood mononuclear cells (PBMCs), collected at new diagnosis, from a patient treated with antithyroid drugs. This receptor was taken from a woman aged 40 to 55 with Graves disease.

The CDR3 sequence: CAISEDAGGETQYF. In DNA form, the CDR3 reads TGTGCCATCAGTGAGGATGCGGGTGGGGAGACCCAGTACTTC. This chain joins TRBV10-3 and TRBJ2-5; a possible D gene is TRBD2 (5 bases). V gave up 2 bases and J gave up 5 bases, with 12 bases separating them. The CDR3 length is 14 residues. Germline CDR1 is ENHRY and CDR2 is SYGVKD.